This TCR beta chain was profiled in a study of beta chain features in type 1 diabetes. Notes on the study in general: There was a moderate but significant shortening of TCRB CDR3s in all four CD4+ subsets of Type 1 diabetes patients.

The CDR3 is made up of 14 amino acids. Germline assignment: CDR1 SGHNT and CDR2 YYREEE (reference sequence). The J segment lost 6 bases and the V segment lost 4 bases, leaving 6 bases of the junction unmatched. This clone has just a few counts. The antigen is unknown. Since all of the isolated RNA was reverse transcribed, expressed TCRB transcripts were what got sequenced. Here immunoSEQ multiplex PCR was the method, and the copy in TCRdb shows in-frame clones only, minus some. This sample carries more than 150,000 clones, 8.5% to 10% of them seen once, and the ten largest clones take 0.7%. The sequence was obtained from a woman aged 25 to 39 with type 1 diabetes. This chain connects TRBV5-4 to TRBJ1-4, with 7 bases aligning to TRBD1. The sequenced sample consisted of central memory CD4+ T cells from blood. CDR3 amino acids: CASSPGQTHEKLFF. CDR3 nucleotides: TGTGCCAGCAGCCCGGGACAGACTCATGAAAAACTGTTTTTT.